The 23 T cell receptor beta chains given below trace back to one sample, sequenced in a study of blood T cell repertoires in COVID-19. TCRdb keeps only in-frame clones here, not all; method: immunoSEQ multiplex PCR. The sample includes roughly 180,000 clones, about 86% of them seen just once. The sample taken for sequencing was peripheral blood. These receptors all stem from a woman in her 30s with active or convalescent COVID-19.

The chain combines TRBV5-4 with TRBJ2-1, with D tentatively TRBD2 (5 bases). With 0 bases removed from V and 6 bases from J, the gap between germline ends came to 13 bases. Germline V lookup: CDR1 SGHNT, CDR2 YYREEE (reference sequence). This CDR3 is 15 amino acids long. Here the CDR3 DNA reads TGTGCCAGCAGCTTGGAACTAGTACTGCCCAATGAGCAGTTCTTC. It translates to CASSLELVLPNEQFF.

The V call is TRBV2, the J call TRBJ1-1; no clear D gene. This CDR3 is built from 12 residues. The V gene lost 9 bases and the J gene lost 1 base, with 9 bases spanning the gap. Germline CDR1 reads SNHLY; CDR2 reads FYNNEI. Here the CDR3 DNA reads TGTGCCAGTGCCCGGAGGAACACTGAAGCTTTCTTT. This translates into CASARRNTEAFF.

The chain links TRBV7-8 to TRBJ1-2; D is perhaps TRBD1 (6 bases). Trimming removed 1 base at V and 6 bases at J, with 12 bases between. In germline, CDR1 is SGHVS, CDR2 FQNEAQ. This CDR3 comprises 14 residues. The CDR3 loop reads CASSLVPGVDGYTF. The CDR3 region has the DNA TGTGCCAGCAGCTTAGTTCCAGGGGTCGATGGCTACACCTTC. Filled out from reference TRBV7-8 and TRBJ1-2, the complete variable domain reads GAGVSQSPRYKVAKRGQDVALRCDPISGHVSLFWYQQALGQGPEFLTYFQNEAQLDKSGLPSDRFFAERPEGSVSTLKIQRTQQEDSAVYLCASSLVPGVDGYTFGSGTRLTVV.

The V gene is TRBV18, the J gene TRBJ2-4; TRBD1 agrees at 10 bases. The length of the CDR3 is 19 residues. J lost 2 bases, V lost 3 bases, and 13 bases had no gene match. Germline lookup yields CDR1 KGHSH and CDR2 LQKENI. CDR3 region: CASSPRTGGSSVSKNIQYF. In nucleotides, the CDR3 is TGTGCCAGCTCACCGAGGACAGGGGGAAGTAGTGTGTCCAAAAACATTCAGTACTTC.

J is TRBJ2-7 and V is TRBV11-3; 9 bases are a match to TRBD1. CDR3 length: 15 amino acids. Germline V gene lookup returns CDR1 SGHNT and CDR2 YENEEA. J gave up 3 bases and V 5 bases, and 8 bases lay outside the gene matches. The CDR3 region is CASSLPGTGIYEQYF. In DNA, the CDR3 is TGTGCCAGCAGCCTCCCCGGGACAGGGATCTACGAGCAGTACTTC.

The chain recombines TRBV13 with TRBJ1-2; tentative D call: TRBD1 (5 bases). CDR3 length: 13 residues. CDR1 is PRHDT and CDR2 is FYEKMQ in the germline V gene (reference sequence). Trimming left V 2 bases short and J 4 bases short, with 8 bases between. DNA of the CDR3: TGTGCCAGCAGCTTAAGGGGCCTCTATGGCTACACCTTC. Translating it yields CASSLRGLYGYTF.

CDR3 sequence (DNA): TGCGCCAGCAGCTCCCCCGACAGAAATAGCAATCAGCCCCAGCATTTT. It specifies CASSSPDRNSNQPQHF. The chain employs TRBV5-1 and TRBJ1-5; D may be TRBD1 (5 bases). Between the trimmed V and J ends, which lost 3 bases and 0 bases, there was a span of 13 bases. CDR1 SGHRS and CDR2 YFSETQ come from the germline V gene. The CDR3 covers 16 residues.

V usage is TRBV20-1 and J usage is TRBJ1-2, with a possible D match to TRBD1 (6 bases). Trimming stripped 3 bases from V and 8 bases from J, with 10 bases between. CDR3 length: 11 amino acids. Germline lookup yields CDR1 DFQATT and CDR2 SNEGSKA (reference sequence). DNA for the CDR3: TGCAGTGCTAGCCGGACAGACGGCTACACCTTC. Amino acids: CSASRTDGYTF.

The gene calls are TRBV3-1 (or the pseudogene TRBV3-2) and TRBJ1-1, with D perhaps matching TRBD1 (6 bases). V was pared by 3 bases and J by 5 bases, with 10 bases between. This CDR3 spans 13 amino acids. CDR1 and CDR2 from the germline V gene are LGHDT and YNNKEL (reference sequence). CDR3 sequence reads: CASSQGAWTEAFF. The CDR3 region has the DNA TGTGCCAGCAGCCAGGGGGCTTGGACTGAAGCTTTCTTT.

This chain joins TRBV27 and TRBJ2-1, with a tentative D call TRBD1 (6 bases). The CDR3 has 15 amino acids. Germline V gene lookup returns CDR1 MNHEY and CDR2 SMNVEV (reference sequence). Trimming stripped 3 bases from V and 2 bases from J, with 11 bases between. This chain's CDR3 is CASSLRGNAYNEQFF. CDR3 sequence (DNA): TGTGCCAGCAGTTTGAGGGGGAACGCCTACAATGAGCAGTTCTTC.

The rearrangement links TRBV7-9 to TRBJ1-1, with D hard to call. This CDR3 comprises 17 residues. With 3 bases removed from V and 1 base from J, the gap between germline ends came to 18 bases. CDR1 SEHNR and CDR2 FQNEAQ come from the germline V gene (reference sequence). The CDR3 loop is CASSFPQDGSKNTEAFF. The CDR3 DNA sequence: TGTGCCAGCAGCTTCCCGCAGGATGGTAGTAAGAACACTGAAGCTTTCTTT.

The chain employs TRBV24-1 and TRBJ2-5, with 9 bases identical to TRBD1. The trim removed 3 bases at V and 2 bases at J, leaving 6 bases unmatched. CDR1 is KGHDR and CDR2 is SFDVKD in the germline V gene. This CDR3 spans 16 amino acids. The CDR3 DNA follows: TGTGCCACCAGTGATCCCCGACAGGGGGGTCAAGAGACCCAGTACTTC. This gives the protein CATSDPRQGGQETQYF.

The table lists this clone with a few counts. The chain has TRBV6-5 and TRBJ1-1; no reliable D call. Germline loops: CDR1 MNHEY, CDR2 SVGAGI. The CDR3 runs 13 residues. V lost 2 bases, J lost 3 bases, and 7 bases lay in between. CDR3 residues: CASSYREDTEAFF. CDR3 DNA sequence: TGTGCCAGCAGTTACAGGGAGGACACTGAAGCTTTCTTT.

The genes are TRBV18 and TRBJ1-5; TRBD1 might be the D (6 bases). Germline lookup yields CDR1 KGHSH and CDR2 LQKENI. The CDR3 has 14 amino acids. Deletions cut 6 bases from V and 2 bases from J, with 11 bases between. CDR3 amino acids: CASSPGHRNQPQHF. CDR3 in DNA: TGTGCCAGCTCCCCGGGACACCGCAATCAGCCCCAGCATTTT. The entire variable domain, with the rest obtained from reference TRBV18 and TRBJ1-5, is as follows: NAGVMQNPRHLVRRRGQEARLRCSPMKGHSHVYWYRQLPEEGLKFMVYLQKENIIDESGMPKERFSAEFPKEGPSILRIQQVVRGDSAAYFCASSPGHRNQPQHFGDGTRLSIL.

The J gene is TRBJ2-3, the V gene TRBV19; 10 bases match TRBD2. The germline gives CDR1 LNHDA, CDR2 SQIVND (reference sequence). This CDR3 is 21 amino acids long. Trimming removed 3 bases from V and 4 bases from J; junction bases left unmatched: 22. The CDR3 sequence: CASSISRESLAGARPSDTQYF. CDR3 in DNA: TGTGCCAGTAGTATTAGTAGGGAATCCCTAGCGGGAGCCCGGCCTTCAGATACGCAGTATTTT.

This rearrangement joins TRBV5-1 to TRBJ2-7; D call uncertain. The CDR3 consists of 11 residues. V gave up 4 bases and J gave up 6 bases, with 8 bases separating them. CDR1 SGHRS and CDR2 YFSETQ come from the germline V gene. The CDR3 coding sequence is TGCGCCAGCAGCCCGGGTGGCGAGCAGTACTTC. Its protein product is CASSPGGEQYF.

The rearrangement uses TRBV11-2 and TRBJ2-1; 11 bases agree with TRBD1. Germline loops: CDR1 SGHAT, CDR2 FQNNGV. CDR3 size: 13 residues. The V and J ends lost 6 bases and 6 bases, in that order; junction bases with no gene match: 1. The CDR3 DNA reads as TGTGCCAGCAGGGGGACAGGGGGCAATGAGCAGTTCTTC. Amino acid sequence: CASRGTGGNEQFF.

V and J are TRBV19 and TRBJ1-1; no definite D call. The length of the CDR3 is 9 residues. Per germline, CDR1 LNHDA and CDR2 SQIVND (reference sequence). Trimming took off 7 bases at V and 5 bases at J, with 2 bases between the two ends. CDR3 coding DNA: TGTGCCAGTACAACTGAAGCTTTCTTT. This encodes CASTTEAFF. Looking up the rest from reference TRBV19 and TRBJ1-1 gives the full variable domain: DGGITQSPKYLFRKEGQNVTLSCEQNLNHDAMYWYRQDPGQGLRLIYYSQIVNDFQKGDIAEGYSVSREKKESFPLTVTSAQKNPTAFYLCASTTEAFFGQGTRLTVV.

This sequence joins TRBV6-5 and TRBJ2-1; D gene uncertain. Germline V gene sequence: CDR1 MNHEY, CDR2 SVGAGI. This CDR3 spans 15 amino acids. V was clipped by 6 bases and J by 3 bases, with 15 bases between them. The CDR3 reads CASSRRYGVYNEQFF. CDR3 coding DNA: TGTGCCAGCAGCCGACGATACGGAGTCTACAATGAGCAGTTCTTC.

This sequence joins TRBV5-1 and TRBJ2-6, with D tentatively TRBD2 (5 bases). The V gene's germline CDR1 is SGHRS and CDR2 YFSETQ. The germline V and J ends were trimmed by 1 base and 1 base, with 6 bases remaining between them. The CDR3 loop spans 15 amino acids. The CDR3 DNA sequence: TGCGCCAGCAGCTTGAGAGGGTCTGGGGCCAACGTCCTGACTTTC. Residues: CASSLRGSGANVLTF.

The CDR3 is CASSRGRDRGYGYTF. Here the CDR3 DNA reads TGTGCCAGCAGCCGGGGCCGGGACAGGGGTTATGGCTACACCTTC. This rearrangement joins TRBV7-2 to TRBJ1-2; the match to TRBD1 covers 10 bases. The germline V gene has CDR1 SGHTA and CDR2 FQGNSA. Germline trimming cut 5 bases from V and 5 bases from J; bases unmatched to any gene: 8. CDR3 length: 15 residues.

The chain couples TRBV4-2 to TRBJ1-2; no clear D. The CDR3 contains 19 residues. Trimming left V 4 bases short and J 1 base short, with 25 bases between. Germline V lookup: CDR1 LGHNA, CDR2 YNFKEQ. CDR3 loop: CASSLGSYQANTRNYGYTF. The CDR3 bases are TGTGCCAGCAGCCTGGGCTCTTACCAGGCGAACACCCGTAACTATGGCTACACCTTC.

The V gene is TRBV5-1, the J gene TRBJ2-1; 8 bases agree with TRBD2. The CDR3 is 12 residues long. Germline CDR1 SGHRS, CDR2 YFSETQ. The junction had 5 bases not matched to a gene; V was cut back by 5 bases and J by 10 bases. In nucleotides, the CDR3 is TGCGCCAGCAGTCTACTAGCGGCCGAGCAGTTCTTC. Residues: CASSLLAAEQFF.